This paragraph reports one T cell receptor (beta chain). This entry belongs to a study of OX40 agonist ivuxolimab in advanced cancers. Only in-frame clones appear in the TCRdb table, and some are missing; sequencing was by immunoSEQ multiplex PCR. The table lists about 70,000 clones, roughly 92% of them singletons. V was clipped by 3 bases and J by 1 base, with 13 bases between them. CDR1 and CDR2 (germline): SGDLS, YYNGEE. The CDR3 length is 15 residues. Sequencing used CD4+ or CD8+ T cells sorted from blood, obtained in a trial of the OX40 agonist ivuxolimab. The chain couples TRBV9 to TRBJ1-2, with unresolved D. This receptor was obtained from an adult with an advanced solid tumor such as melanoma, head and neck, liver or kidney cancer. CDR3 in DNA: TGTGCCAGCAGCGATAACCTACTAGGTAACTATGGCTACACCTTC. Its translation is CASSDNLLGNYGYTF.